This entry lists 17 T cell receptor beta chains sequenced from one sample in a study of blood T cell repertoires in COVID-19. This table comes from immunoSEQ multiplex PCR, and its TCRdb copy is limited to in-frame clones, with some not included. The top ten hold under 3% of the sample, which has some 110,000 clones, roughly 85% seen once. Sequencing input: peripheral blood. The receptor source for this set is a man aged 30-40 years with acute or convalescent COVID-19.

This clone was picked up many times. The V call is TRBV3-1 (or the pseudogene TRBV3-2), the J call TRBJ1-1; D possibly corresponds to TRBD1 (6 bases). The CDR3 loop spans 14 amino acids. Germline assignment: CDR1 LGHDT and CDR2 YNNKEL (reference sequence). V lost 4 bases and J 9 bases, leaving 18 bases between the germline ends. CDR3 in amino acids: CASSPKNREGKAFF. In DNA form, the CDR3 reads TGTGCCAGCAGCCCCAAAAACAGGGAGGGGAAAGCTTTCTTT.

The chain employs TRBV19 and TRBJ2-1, with a tentative D call TRBD2 (5 bases). V lost 4 bases, J lost 0 bases, and 10 bases lay in between. The CDR3 extends over 15 amino acids. CDR1 is LNHDA, CDR2 SQIVND, per germline (reference sequence). The CDR3 DNA sequence: TGTGCCAGTAGTAGGACTCTAAGCTCCTACAATGAGCAGTTCTTC. Its translation is CASSRTLSSYNEQFF.

This clone was observed a single time. This chain links TRBV10-3 with TRBJ2-5, with 12 positions matching TRBD2. The ends lost 7 bases at V and 4 bases at J; junction bases unmatched: 16. The germline V gene encodes CDR1 ENHRY and CDR2 SYGVKD. This CDR3 is 18 amino acids long. The CDR3 is CAITLTSGSQYFPETQYF. The CDR3 DNA sequence: TGTGCCATCACCTTGACTAGCGGGAGTCAATATTTTCCAGAGACCCAGTACTTC.

V and J are TRBV11-2 and TRBJ2-3; unclear D gene. The V gene lost 5 bases and the J gene lost 0 bases, with 3 bases spanning the gap. The CDR3 has 12 residues. CDR1 and CDR2 from the germline V gene are SGHAT and FQNNGV. CDR3 region: CASSQSTDTQYF. The CDR3 nucleotides read TGTGCCAGCAGCCAGAGCACAGATACGCAGTATTTT.

This clone was detected only once. V usage is TRBV6-2 or TRBV6-3 and J usage is TRBJ1-1; D gene ambiguous. Germline V lookup: CDR1 MNHEY, CDR2 SVGEGT. The CDR3 sequence is 14 residues long. V lost 4 bases and J 2 bases, leaving 11 bases between the germline ends. CDR3 nucleotides: TGTGCCAGCAGTTCCCCCAGGCTTAACACTGAAGCTTTCTTT. This gives the protein CASSSPRLNTEAFF.

This chain uses TRBV2 with TRBJ2-2, with 8 positions matching TRBD1. The trim removed 6 bases at V and 5 bases at J, leaving 8 bases unmatched. This CDR3 has 15 residues. Germline CDR1 SNHLY, CDR2 FYNNEI. The CDR3 DNA reads TGTGCCAGCAGGGGGGACAGGATTTGGACCGGGGAGCTGTTTTTT. Translating it yields CASRGDRIWTGELFF.

The chain couples TRBV5-4 to TRBJ2-1; the D gene is possibly TRBD1 (5 bases). V lost 3 bases, J lost 0 bases, and 16 bases lay in between. This CDR3 contains 17 residues. Germline lookup yields CDR1 SGHNT and CDR2 YYREEE (reference sequence). As DNA, the CDR3 is TGTGCCAGCAGCTCGACTGGGGCACTGTTCTCCTACAATGAGCAGTTCTTC. It is translated as CASSSTGALFSYNEQFF. The entire variable domain, with the rest obtained from reference TRBV5-4 and TRBJ2-1, is as follows: ETGVTQSPTHLIKTRGQQVTLRCSSQSGHNTVSWYQQALGQGPQFIFQYYREEENGRGNFPPRFSGLQFPNYSSELNVNALELDDSALYLCASSSTGALFSYNEQFFGPGTRLTVL.

This chain joins TRBV6-2 or TRBV6-3 and TRBJ2-7; 13 bases agree with TRBD2. The J segment lost 3 bases and the V segment lost 2 bases, leaving 19 bases of the junction unmatched. This CDR3 has 21 residues. In germline, CDR1 is MNHEY, CDR2 SVGEGT. CDR3 region: CASSYPLLTTSGGGDLYEQYF. The CDR3 DNA reads TGTGCCAGCAGTTACCCTCTCTTAACTACTAGCGGGGGGGGCGACCTCTACGAGCAGTACTTC.

J is TRBJ1-2 and V is TRBV6-2 or TRBV6-3; the D is unclear. The CDR3 has 16 amino acids. V was pared by 4 bases and J by 1 base, with 16 bases between. Germline values: CDR1 MNHEY, CDR2 SVGEGT. The CDR3 region has the DNA TGTGCCAGCAGTTCCGGGTACTCGGGAGGTAACTATGGCTACACCTTC. Translation gives CASSSGYSGGNYGYTF.

The rearrangement joins TRBV21-1 to TRBJ2-1; whether TRBD1, the table's D call, matches the DNA was not checked. TRBV21-1 is recorded as a pseudogene. CDR3 length: 16 residues. CDR3 in amino acids: CASSTFTGTGIYEQFF. The CDR3 nucleotides read TGTGCCAGCAGCACTTTTACCGGGACAGGGATCTATGAGCAGTTCTTC.

In this sample, this clone turned up once. This chain joins TRBV4-1 and TRBJ2-5, with 7 bases lining up with TRBD1. This CDR3 contains 14 residues. J lost 9 bases, V lost 0 bases, and 7 bases had no gene match. The germline CDR1 and CDR2 sequences are MGHRA and YSYEKL. The CDR3 DNA sequence: TGCGCCAGCAGCCAAGAACGGGCAGGGGGAGCCCAGTACTTC. Protein product: CASSQERAGGAQYF.

The chain recombines TRBV7-9 with TRBJ1-4; a weak D match, TRBD1 (6 bases). The CDR3 spans 16 residues. CDR1 is SEHNR, CDR2 FQNEAQ, per germline (reference sequence). The germline V and J ends were trimmed by 5 bases and 6 bases, with 19 bases remaining between them. Here the CDR3 DNA reads TGTGCCAGCAGCCGTGCAGGGAGGGAGGGGGATGAAAAACTGTTTTTT. It specifies CASSRAGREGDEKLFF.

The V gene is TRBV4-2, the J gene TRBJ2-3, with a weak D call TRBD1 (6 bases). The length of the CDR3 is 16 residues. Germline CDR1 is LGHNA and CDR2 is YNFKEQ. The ends were cut back, 4 bases at V and 0 bases at J, with 14 bases in the middle. CDR3 sequence (DNA): TGTGCCAGCAGCCTCAGTGGGGGCCGTAGCACAGATACGCAGTATTTT. This translates into CASSLSGGRSTDTQYF.

The chain employs TRBV7-2 and TRBJ2-7, with TRBD1 as a possible D gene (6 bases). Trimming cost V 5 bases and J 6 bases, with 17 bases left between them. Per the germline V gene, CDR1 is SGHTA and CDR2 is FQGNSA. The CDR3 contains 14 residues. CDR3: CASSQGLVWGEQYF. The CDR3 region has the DNA TGTGCCAGCAGCCAGGGGCTAGTATGGGGCGAGCAGTACTTC.

The chain is built from TRBV10-3 and TRBJ1-5; TRBD1 matches 8 bases. Per germline, CDR1 ENHRY and CDR2 SYGVKD. The CDR3 runs to 13 residues. Trimming at V came to 3 bases and at J to 5 bases, leaving 0 bases not matched to a gene. The CDR3 coding sequence is TGTGCCATCAGTGAACAGGGGGATCAGCCCCAGCATTTT. It specifies CAISEQGDQPQHF.

The gene calls are TRBV2 and TRBJ2-7; the D gene is possibly TRBD1 (6 bases). Germline values: CDR1 SNHLY, CDR2 FYNNEI. This CDR3 has 11 amino acids. V lost 6 bases, J lost 13 bases, and 16 bases lay in between. DNA for the CDR3: TGTGCCAGCAGAGCTGGACAGTCGGTATACGTC. Translating gives CASRAGQSVYV.

This chain links TRBV19 with TRBJ1-2; tentative D call: TRBD1 (5 bases). The CDR3 spans 15 residues. Trimming removed 3 bases from V and 5 bases from J, with 16 bases in between. Germline assignment: CDR1 LNHDA and CDR2 SQIVND (reference sequence). The CDR3 DNA is TGTGCCAGTAGTATCATTCTGGGGCAAGCTTATGGCTACACCTTC. Its protein is CASSIILGQAYGYTF.